The 31 T cell receptor beta chains below were found in one sample sequenced in a study of CD8 T cells in ankylosing spondylitis. General observations from the study: Ankylosing spondylitis blood seemed to carry a telltale TCR beta motif made of under 10 highly homologous variants.

TCRdb itself ran the 5' RACE reads through MiXCR, one entry per CDR3 protein. This sample has roughly 370,000 distinct CDR3 sequences, with around 20% found just once. Which antigens these TCRs recognize remains unknown. Sequencing used blood, either unsorted or a sorted T cell fraction (not recorded which). The receptors come from a male donor with ankylosing spondylitis.

At least ten counts were recorded for this clonotype. The chain recombines TRBV20-1 with TRBJ2-7; 11 nucleotides align to TRBD2. Trimming took 6 bases from V and 2 from J; bases not matched to a gene: 3. The CDR3 covers 13 residues. Per germline, CDR1 DFQATT and CDR2 SNEGSKA (reference sequence). In DNA form, the CDR3 reads TGCAGTGCCGGTAGCGGGAGGGCCTACGAGCAGTACTTC. Its protein product is CSAGSGRAYEQYF.

This clonotype was observed a few times. The chain couples TRBV29-1 to TRBJ2-3; maybe TRBD1 (6 bases). From germline, CDR1 is SQVTM and CDR2 ANQGSEA. The CDR3 covers 11 residues. Trimming removed 7 bases from V and 1 base from J, with 6 bases in between. The CDR3 sequence: CSGQGTDTQYF. CDR3 in DNA: TGCAGCGGACAGGGCACAGATACGCAGTATTTT.

This clonotype was detected only a few times. The gene calls are TRBV20-1 and TRBJ2-1; the D call may be TRBD1 or TRBD2 (7 bases each). The V gene's germline CDR1 is DFQATT and CDR2 SNEGSKA (reference sequence). Trimming stripped 6 bases from V and 10 bases from J, with 22 bases between. CDR3 length: 14 amino acids. The CDR3 region is CSALRGEGTGEQFF. The CDR3 DNA follows: TGCAGTGCCCTCAGGGGGGAGGGAACGGGAGAGCAGTTCTTC.

This sequence joins TRBV29-1 and TRBJ2-3; tentatively, D is TRBD2 (6 bases). The CDR3 length is 14 residues. Trimming shortened V by 4 bases and J by 0 bases, and 11 bases separated the two germline ends. The germline V gene has CDR1 SQVTM and CDR2 ANQGSEA. CDR3: CSVAQGGSTDTQYF. CDR3 in DNA: TGCAGCGTTGCTCAGGGAGGAAGCACAGATACGCAGTATTTT.

This clonotype came up a few times. J is TRBJ2-1 and V is TRBV5-1; 12 nucleotides align to TRBD2. Germline V gene sequence: CDR1 SGHRS, CDR2 YFSETQ. The CDR3 is 19 amino acids. Unmatched junction bases numbered 9, after V lost 2 bases and J lost 0 bases. CDR3 sequence: CASSFQTSGSLSSYNEQFF. The CDR3 DNA reads as TGCGCCAGCAGCTTTCAGACTAGCGGGAGCCTCTCCTCCTACAATGAGCAGTTCTTC.

V and J are TRBV18 and TRBJ2-2, with D perhaps TRBD1 (6 bases). CDR1 and CDR2 (germline): KGHSH, LQKENI. The length of the CDR3 is 13 residues. V gave up 5 bases and J gave up 7 bases, with 11 bases separating them. The CDR3 coding sequence is TGTGCCAGCTCAGAAGACAGGCTCGGGGAGCTGTTTTTT. Translation gives CASSEDRLGELFF.

This clonotype was found a few times. The chain is built from TRBV20-1 and TRBJ2-3; TRBD2 matches at 13 bases. Germline lookup yields CDR1 DFQATT and CDR2 SNEGSKA (reference sequence). This CDR3 region has 15 residues. Trimming took 5 bases from V and 4 from J; bases not matched to a gene: 6. Written as DNA, the CDR3 is TGCAGTGCTCGCGGGACTAGCGGGAATGCAGATACGCAGTATTTT. Protein product: CSARGTSGNADTQYF.

Points on this clonotype: A read error may be the cause here, since a much bigger clone is one base away. The chain combines TRBV7-9 with TRBJ2-7; 11 bases match TRBD1. Germline V CDR1 and CDR2: SEHNR, FQNEAQ (reference sequence). The CDR3 consists of 14 residues. V trimming: 7 bases; J trimming: 3 bases; junction bases outside the gene matches: 5. The CDR3 sequence is CASTSGTGGYEQYF. CDR3 DNA sequence: TGTGCCAGCACCTCCGGGACAGGGGGCTACGAGCAGTACTTC.

The gene calls are TRBV28 and TRBJ2-1, with TRBD1 identical over 10 bases. Germline lookup yields CDR1 MDHEN and CDR2 SYDVKM. The CDR3 loop spans 14 amino acids. V trimming: 8 bases; J trimming: 3 bases; junction bases outside the gene matches: 4. This chain's CDR3 is CASLGQGYYNEQFF. As DNA, the CDR3 is TGTGCCAGCCTGGGACAGGGGTACTACAATGAGCAGTTCTTC.

The chain carries TRBV6-5 and TRBJ1-1, with TRBD1 identical over 7 bases. Germline CDR1 is MNHEY and CDR2 is SVGAGI. The CDR3 length is 17 residues. Trimming at V came to 0 bases and at J to 3 bases, leaving 10 bases not matched to a gene. CDR3 nucleotide sequence: TGTGCCAGCAGTTACTCGTTAGGGGGCGCGGGGTACACTGAAGCTTTCTTT. It yields the protein CASSYSLGGAGYTEAFF.

The chain employs TRBV29-1 and TRBJ2-7; the D gene could be TRBD1 or TRBD2 (5 bases each). Germline V gene data show CDR1 as SQVTM and CDR2 as ANQGSEA. V lost 8 bases, J lost 6 bases, and 17 bases lay in between. The CDR3 length is 12 residues. The CDR3 here is CSCRDLEGEQYF. For the CDR3, the DNA is TGCAGCTGCAGGGACCTTGAGGGCGAGCAGTACTTC.

A single count supports this clonotype. This chain uses TRBV7-2 with TRBJ2-7; 11 bases line up with TRBD2. The V and J ends lost 5 bases and 0 bases, in that order; junction bases with no gene match: 6. The germline V gene encodes CDR1 SGHTA and CDR2 FQGNSA. The CDR3 sequence is 16 residues long. CDR3 loop: CASSPRLAGNSYEQYF. As DNA, the CDR3 is TGTGCCAGCAGCCCGAGACTAGCGGGGAACTCCTACGAGCAGTACTTC.

This chain joins TRBV24-1 and TRBJ2-3; 9 bases match TRBD1. V was pared by 4 bases and J by 3 bases, with 4 bases of the junction left unmatched. Germline V CDR1 and CDR2: KGHDR, SFDVKD. The CDR3 extends over 15 amino acids. CDR3 DNA sequence: TGTGCCACCAGTGACAGAGACAGGGGGACAGATACGCAGTATTTT. This translates into CATSDRDRGTDTQYF.

The chain has TRBV28 and TRBJ2-1, with D hard to call. Germline V gene data show CDR1 as MDHEN and CDR2 as SYDVKM. The CDR3 loop spans 15 amino acids. The V gene lost 3 bases and the J gene lost 0 bases, with 9 bases spanning the gap. The CDR3 DNA follows: TGTGCCAGCAGTTTGACCCGTGGCTCCTACAATGAGCAGTTCTTC. This translates into CASSLTRGSYNEQFF.

Only a few counts were recorded for this clonotype. This chain uses TRBV7-9 with TRBJ2-1; D is perhaps TRBD1 (6 bases). The V and J ends lost 7 bases and 4 bases respectively, with 17 bases between them. The CDR3 runs 15 residues. CDR1 is SEHNR, CDR2 FQNEAQ, per germline (reference sequence). The CDR3 is CASNHGRGGYNEQFF. CDR3 bases: TGTGCCAGCAACCATGGACGAGGGGGATACAATGAGCAGTTCTTC.

Regarding this clonotype: The DNA is omitted, as the CDR3 cannot be located on it reliably, and the CDR3 follows TCRdb's listing. The chain carries TRBV28 and TRBJ2-4; TRBD1, as called in the table, went unchecked against the DNA. The germline V gene has CDR1 MDHEN and CDR2 SYDVKM. The CDR3 length equals 17 residues, ends included. The CDR3 loop is CASSSLYQGLAKNIQYF.

In this sample, this clonotype turned up a few times. The chain carries TRBV18 and TRBJ1-3; the match to TRBD1 covers 10 bases. V lost 1 base and J lost 0; bases outside the gene matches: 3. Germline lookup yields CDR1 KGHSH and CDR2 LQKENI. This CDR3 is 17 amino acids long. This CDR3 is CASSPLGQGSSGNTIYF. CDR3 DNA: TGTGCCAGCTCACCACTGGGACAGGGGAGCTCTGGAAACACCATATATTTT.

The gene calls are TRBV18 and TRBJ2-7, with D possibly matching TRBD1 (5 bases). This CDR3 is built from 15 residues. Trimming pared 5 bases from V and 5 bases from J, leaving 19 bases between. Germline-derived CDR1 and CDR2 are KGHSH and LQKENI. The CDR3 DNA is TGTGCCAGCTCATCCCTGCAGGGCCTCGGCGACGAGCAGTACTTC. Translating it yields CASSSLQGLGDEQYF. The full variable domain, rest sourced from reference TRBV18 and TRBJ2-7, is NAGVMQNPRHLVRRRGQEARLRCSPMKGHSHVYWYRQLPEEGLKFMVYLQKENIIDESGMPKERFSAEFPKEGPSILRIQQVVRGDSAAYFCASSSLQGLGDEQYFGPGTRLTVT.

Details on this clonotype: The junction does not match germline at one end; this may be a read error. This chain joins TRBV25-1 and TRBJ2-1; D is uncertain. Germline lookup yields CDR1 MGHDK and CDR2 SYGVNS. The CDR3 is made up of 12 amino acids. CDR3 DNA: TGTGCCAGCAGTGGGAAGTACAATGAGCGGTTCTTC. It yields the protein CASSGKYNERFF.

The chain has TRBV6-5 and TRBJ2-5; 8 bases line up with TRBD2. The germline V gene has CDR1 MNHEY and CDR2 SVGAGI. The V and J ends lost 5 bases and 1 base, in that order; junction bases with no gene match: 12. The CDR3 runs 17 residues. The CDR3 nucleotides read TGTGCCAGCAGTAACCAGCGGGAGAGGATCGGCCAAGAGACCCAGTACTTC. This codes for CASSNQRERIGQETQYF.

A few counts support this clonotype. The chain couples TRBV6-1 to TRBJ1-6; D gene ambiguous. Germline CDR1 MNHNS, CDR2 SASEGT. Between the trimmed V and J ends, which lost 6 bases and 2 bases, there was a span of 11 bases. The CDR3 is made up of 15 amino acids. The DNA for the CDR3 is TGTGCCAGCAGCAGAGACGGAACCTATAATTCACCCCTCCACTTT. It is translated as CASSRDGTYNSPLHF.

This clonotype has just a few counts. This chain joins TRBV18 and TRBJ1-1; 7 bases agree with TRBD1. Germline values: CDR1 KGHSH, CDR2 LQKENI. V lost 3 bases and J lost 1; bases outside the gene matches: 5. The CDR3 has 15 amino acids. CDR3 in DNA: TGTGCCAGCTCACCGATGACAGGGACGAACACTGAAGCTTTCTTT. Translated: CASSPMTGTNTEAFF.

V and J are TRBV6-6 and TRBJ1-2; D is unclear. V was pared by 5 bases and J by 2 bases, with 9 bases between. The CDR3 has 13 residues. CDR1 and CDR2 (germline): MNHNY, SVGAGI (reference sequence). Written as DNA, the CDR3 is TGTGCCAGCAGTGCTGGCTCCAACTATGGCTACACCTTC. Translation: CASSAGSNYGYTF.

This chain uses TRBV20-1 with TRBJ2-1; D not resolved. Germline values: CDR1 DFQATT, CDR2 SNEGSKA (reference sequence). The CDR3 is 14 residues long. With 5 bases removed from V and 4 bases from J, the gap between germline ends came to 15 bases. The CDR3 bases are TGCAGTGCTCGAAAGCAGACCAAGTACAATGAGCAGTTCTTC. Residues: CSARKQTKYNEQFF.

The chain combines TRBV2 with TRBJ2-3; 10 bases align to TRBD1. The V segment lost 4 bases and the J segment 2 bases; nucleotides outside the gene matches: 3. This CDR3 comprises 15 residues. Germline V gives CDR1 SNHLY, CDR2 FYNNEI. CDR3 loop: CASSADRGFTDTQYF. The CDR3 DNA reads TGTGCCAGCAGTGCGGACAGGGGGTTCACAGATACGCAGTATTTT.

This clonotype has only a few counts. This chain connects TRBV11-2 to TRBJ2-1; 13 nucleotides line up with TRBD2. The germline V gene has CDR1 SGHAT and CDR2 FQNNGV. The trim removed 7 bases at V and 6 bases at J, leaving 9 bases unmatched. This CDR3 region has 16 residues. The CDR3 here is CASIARTSGSSNEQFF. DNA for the CDR3: TGTGCCAGCATCGCTAGGACTAGCGGGAGTAGCAATGAGCAGTTCTTC.

V gene TRBV9 combines with J gene TRBJ2-3, with D maybe TRBD2 (6 bases). Per germline, CDR1 SGDLS and CDR2 YYNGEE. This CDR3 has 17 residues. V was clipped by 6 bases and J by 6 bases, with 26 bases between them. The CDR3 DNA reads TGTGCCAGCACCCTAGGCTCTAGCCGGGAGCTGGGGGATACGCAGTATTTT. Translation gives CASTLGSSRELGDTQYF.

This clonotype was seen more than once but under ten times. V is TRBV29-1 and J is TRBJ2-6; D ambiguous. Trimming shortened V by 7 bases and J by 2 bases, and 9 bases separated the two germline ends. The CDR3 has 13 residues. Germline V gene data show CDR1 as SQVTM and CDR2 as ANQGSEA. The CDR3 bases are TGCAGCGCACGGACGGCTGGGGCCAACGTCCTGACTTTC. This codes for CSARTAGANVLTF.

This clonotype occurred a few times. This chain connects TRBV5-4 to TRBJ2-7; TRBD1 matches at 9 bases. The CDR3 runs to 15 residues. The J segment lost 4 bases and the V segment lost 4 bases, leaving 9 bases of the junction unmatched. Germline CDR1 reads SGHNT; CDR2 reads YYREEE (reference sequence). The CDR3 bases are TGTGCCAGCAGCCTAATGGGACAGGGTGGATACGAGCAGTACTTC. Its protein product is CASSLMGQGGYEQYF.

CDR3 in amino acids: CASSQSNVDSYNEQFF. CDR3 in DNA: TGCGCCAGCAGTCAATCGAATGTTGACTCCTACAATGAGCAGTTCTTC. The chain employs TRBV23-1 and TRBJ2-1, with D unclear. TRBV23-1 is placed among ORFs of uncertain function. V lost 0 bases and J 0 bases, leaving 9 bases between the germline ends. This CDR3 has 16 residues.

The count of this clonotype is one. V usage is TRBV13 and J usage is TRBJ1-5, with 10 bases that match TRBD1. Losses at the gene ends were 10 bases for V and 3 bases for J; bases not matched to a gene: 3. The CDR3 sequence is 13 residues long. Germline V CDR1 and CDR2: PRHDT, FYEKMQ (reference sequence). Here the CDR3 DNA reads TGTGCCACCGGGACAGGGGACAATCAGCCCCAGCATTTT. It is translated as CATGTGDNQPQHF.